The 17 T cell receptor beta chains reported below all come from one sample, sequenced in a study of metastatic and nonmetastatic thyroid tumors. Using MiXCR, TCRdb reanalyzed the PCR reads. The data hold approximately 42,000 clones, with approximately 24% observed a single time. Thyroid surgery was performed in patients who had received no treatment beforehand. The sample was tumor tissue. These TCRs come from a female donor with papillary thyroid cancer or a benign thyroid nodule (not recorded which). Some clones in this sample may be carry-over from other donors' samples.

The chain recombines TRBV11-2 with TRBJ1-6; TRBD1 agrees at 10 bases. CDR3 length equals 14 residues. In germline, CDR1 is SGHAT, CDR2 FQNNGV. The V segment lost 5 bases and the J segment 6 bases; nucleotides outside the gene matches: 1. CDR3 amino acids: CASSRTGGNSPLHF. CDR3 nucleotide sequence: TGTGCCAGCAGCCGGACAGGGGGTAATTCACCCCTCCACTTT.

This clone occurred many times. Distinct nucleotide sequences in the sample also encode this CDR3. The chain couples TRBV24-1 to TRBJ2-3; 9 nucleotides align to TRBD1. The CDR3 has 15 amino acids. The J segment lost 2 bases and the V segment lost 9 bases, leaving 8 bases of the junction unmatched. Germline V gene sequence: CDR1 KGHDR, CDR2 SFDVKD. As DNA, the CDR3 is TGTGCCACCCGCTCCGGGACAGGGATCACAGATACGCAGTATTTT. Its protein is CATRSGTGITDTQYF.

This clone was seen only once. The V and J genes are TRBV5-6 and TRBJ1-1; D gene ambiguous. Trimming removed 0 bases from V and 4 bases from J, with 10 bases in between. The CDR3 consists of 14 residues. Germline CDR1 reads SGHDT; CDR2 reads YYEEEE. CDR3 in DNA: TGTGCCAGCAGCTTGGGTCTCCGAGGCACTGAAGCTTTCTTT. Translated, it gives CASSLGLRGTEAFF.

The CDR3 region has the DNA TGTGCCAGCAGTTTACTTGAGAATCAGCCCCAGCATTTT. Translated: CASSLLENQPQHF. The chain combines TRBV12-3 or TRBV12-4 with TRBJ1-5; D unclear. Trimming removed 2 bases at V and 4 bases at J, with 6 bases between. This CDR3 spans 13 amino acids.

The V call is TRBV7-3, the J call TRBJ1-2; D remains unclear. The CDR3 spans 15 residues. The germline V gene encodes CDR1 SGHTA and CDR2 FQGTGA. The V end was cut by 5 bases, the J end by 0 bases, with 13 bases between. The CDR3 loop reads CASSPGPATNYGYTF. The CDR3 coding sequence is TGTGCCAGCAGCCCCGGACCGGCTACTAACTATGGCTACACCTTC.

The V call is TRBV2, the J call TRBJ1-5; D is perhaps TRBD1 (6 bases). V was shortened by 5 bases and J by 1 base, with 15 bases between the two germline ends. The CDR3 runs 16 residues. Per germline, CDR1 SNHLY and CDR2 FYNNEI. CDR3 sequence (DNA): TGTGCCAGCAGTCCAGGGTCCGGGGGCAGCAATCAGCCCCAGCATTTT. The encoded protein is CASSPGSGGSNQPQHF.

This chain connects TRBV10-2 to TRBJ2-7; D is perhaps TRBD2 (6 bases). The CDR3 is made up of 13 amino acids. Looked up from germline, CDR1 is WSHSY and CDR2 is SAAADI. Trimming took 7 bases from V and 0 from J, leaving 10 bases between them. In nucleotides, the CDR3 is TGCGCCAGCACGGGGACTGGCTCCTACGAGCAGTACTTC. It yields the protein CASTGTGSYEQYF.

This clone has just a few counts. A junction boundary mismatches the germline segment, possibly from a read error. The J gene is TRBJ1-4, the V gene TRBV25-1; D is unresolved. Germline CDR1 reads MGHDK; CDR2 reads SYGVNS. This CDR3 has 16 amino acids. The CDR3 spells CASSTPRAVANEELFF. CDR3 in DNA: TGTGCCAGCAGTACCCCAAGGGCAGTGGCTAATGAAGAACTGTTTTTT.

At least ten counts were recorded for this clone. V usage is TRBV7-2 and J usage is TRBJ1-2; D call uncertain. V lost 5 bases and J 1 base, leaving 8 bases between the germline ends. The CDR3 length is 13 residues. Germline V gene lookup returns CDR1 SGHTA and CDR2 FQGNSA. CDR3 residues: CASSPNNNYGYTF. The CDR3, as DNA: TGTGCCAGCAGCCCTAACAATAACTATGGCTACACCTTC.

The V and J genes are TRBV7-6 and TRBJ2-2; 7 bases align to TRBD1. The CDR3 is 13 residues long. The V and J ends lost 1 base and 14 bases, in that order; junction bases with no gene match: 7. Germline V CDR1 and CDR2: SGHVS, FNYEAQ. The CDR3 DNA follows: TGTGCCAGCAGCTTAGACAGGGGACCTTCACTGTTTTTT. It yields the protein CASSLDRGPSLFF.

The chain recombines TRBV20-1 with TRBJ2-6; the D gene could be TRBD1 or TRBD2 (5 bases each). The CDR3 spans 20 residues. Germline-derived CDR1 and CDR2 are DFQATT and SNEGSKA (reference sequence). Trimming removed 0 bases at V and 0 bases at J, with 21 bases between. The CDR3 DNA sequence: TGCAGTGCTAGAGAGAAGAGATTGGGACGGACGTTCTCTGGGGCCAACGTCCTGACTTTC. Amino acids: CSAREKRLGRTFSGANVLTF.

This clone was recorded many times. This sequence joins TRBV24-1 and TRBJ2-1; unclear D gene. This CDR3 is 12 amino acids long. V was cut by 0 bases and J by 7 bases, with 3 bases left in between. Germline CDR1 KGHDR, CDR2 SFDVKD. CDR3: CATSDLKNEQFF. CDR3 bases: TGTGCCACCAGTGATTTGAAGAATGAGCAGTTCTTC.

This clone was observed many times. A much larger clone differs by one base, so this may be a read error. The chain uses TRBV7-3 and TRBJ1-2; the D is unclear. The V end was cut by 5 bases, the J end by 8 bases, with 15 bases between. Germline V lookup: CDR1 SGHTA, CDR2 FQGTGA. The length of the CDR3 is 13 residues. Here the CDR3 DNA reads TGTGCCAGCAGCCCCAGCGGGCGCGAGGGCTACACCTTC. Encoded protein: CASSPSGREGYTF.

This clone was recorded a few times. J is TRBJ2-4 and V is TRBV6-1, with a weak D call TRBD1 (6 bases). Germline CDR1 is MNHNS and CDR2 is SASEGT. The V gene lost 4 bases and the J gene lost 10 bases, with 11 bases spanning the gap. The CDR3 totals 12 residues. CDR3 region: CASSGNRVIQYF. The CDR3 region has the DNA TGTGCCAGCAGTGGGAACAGGGTAATTCAGTACTTC.

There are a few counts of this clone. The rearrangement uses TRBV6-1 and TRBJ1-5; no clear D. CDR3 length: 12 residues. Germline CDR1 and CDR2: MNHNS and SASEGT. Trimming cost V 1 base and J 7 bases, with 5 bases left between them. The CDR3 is CASSEDWQPQHF. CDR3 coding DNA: TGTGCCAGCAGTGAAGACTGGCAGCCCCAGCATTTT.

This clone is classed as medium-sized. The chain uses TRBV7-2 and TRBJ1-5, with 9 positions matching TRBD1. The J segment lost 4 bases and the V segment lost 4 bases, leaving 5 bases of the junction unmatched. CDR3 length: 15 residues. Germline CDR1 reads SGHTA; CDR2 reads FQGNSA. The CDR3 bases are TGTGCCAGCAGCTCAGGGACAGGGTGGAATCAGCCCCAGCATTTT. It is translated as CASSSGTGWNQPQHF.

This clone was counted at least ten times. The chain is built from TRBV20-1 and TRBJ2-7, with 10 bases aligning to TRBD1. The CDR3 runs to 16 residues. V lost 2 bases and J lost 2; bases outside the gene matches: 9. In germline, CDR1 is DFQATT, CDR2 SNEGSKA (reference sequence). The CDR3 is CSARKGIGTGAYEQYF. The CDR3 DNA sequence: TGCAGTGCTAGAAAGGGGATAGGGACAGGGGCCTACGAGCAGTACTTC.